This is a list of T cell receptor beta chains from one sample in a study of a mutant IDH1 vaccine in newly diagnosed glioma. The data were produced by immunoSEQ multiplex PCR, yet TCRdb's version contains in-frame clones alone and is incomplete. In the table there are about 36,000 clones, about 80% of which are singletons. These receptors lack a known antigen. The sequencing used peripheral blood mononuclear cells (PBMCs), collected from a glioma patient whose treatment included an IDH1 peptide vaccine. These receptors were collected from a woman aged 25 to 39 with glioma. Some clones in this sample may be carry-over from other donors' samples. Each CDR3 is given with its conserved first and last residue. Fields, in order: V gene, clone size, CDR3 protein. The size entry is marked missing in some rows and otherwise reads once, few, many or a size class.

v_call: TRBV27; clone_size: .; cdr3_aa: CASSLGGSPYGYTF
v_call: TRBV7-8; clone_size: .; cdr3_aa: CASSPSPGSLENEQYF
v_call: TRBV27; clone_size: .; cdr3_aa: CASSGPKDEQYF
v_call: TRBV30; clone_size: .; cdr3_aa: CAWTTGLAGDLDEQFF
v_call: TRBV2; clone_size: .; cdr3_aa: CASRPRILQGGYTF
v_call: TRBV10-1; clone_size: .; cdr3_aa: CASSESRGGRAAEAFF
v_call: TRBV27; clone_size: .; cdr3_aa: CASAQAGTDTQYF
v_call: TRBV5-1; clone_size: once; cdr3_aa: CASSLDGPMGADTQYF
v_call: TRBV18; clone_size: .; cdr3_aa: CASSQGRISYEQYF
v_call: TRBV7-8; clone_size: .; cdr3_aa: CASSFRTGSQTFF
v_call: TRBV29-1; clone_size: .; cdr3_aa: CSVGSYNEQFF